This T cell receptor beta chain was sequenced during a study of a mutant IDH1 vaccine in newly diagnosed glioma. TCRdb keeps only in-frame clones here, not all; method: immunoSEQ multiplex PCR. The sample carries 56,000 or so clones, approximately 76% recorded once. This CDR3 contains 19 residues. The J segment lost 4 bases and the V segment lost 0 bases, leaving 14 bases of the junction unmatched. The V gene's germline CDR1 is SGHDN and CDR2 FVKESK. As for time point: week 47, end of study. A 20-mer mutant IDH1 peptide at 300 ug was injected subcutaneously with topical imiquimod. A note on this clone: Its antigen is unknown.

The source was PBMCs, collected from a glioma patient whose treatment included an IDH1 peptide vaccine. The TCR originated in a woman between 40 and 50 years old with glioma. Some clones in this sample may be carry-over from other donors' samples. The chain recombines TRBV14 with TRBJ2-3; 9 nucleotides line up with TRBD2. CDR3 DNA: TGTGCCAGCAGCCAAGATTGGCTTAGAGCGGGGGGTATCCCAGATACGCAGTATTTT. Residues: CASSQDWLRAGGIPDTQYF.